This record concerns one TCR beta chain sequence. What it binds is not known. V trimming: 2 bases; J trimming: 3 bases; junction bases outside the gene matches: 4. Germline lookup yields CDR1 DFQATT and CDR2 SNEGSKA (reference sequence). The CDR3 sequence is 14 residues long. This sample was included in a study of T cell repertoires in cytomegalovirus infection. TCRdb reanalysed the reads using MiXCR and keeps one entry per CDR3 protein. The repertoire holds about 310,000 distinct CDR3 sequences, with around 25% as singletons. The chain combines TRBV20-1 with TRBJ1-5; 7 positions match TRBD1. The TCR comes from a human donor in good health (CMV status not recorded). Some clones in this sample may be carry-over from other donors' samples. The sample was cultured PBMCs, taken from culture after CMV antigen stimulation. The CDR3 coding sequence is TGCAGTGCTAGACCAGGACAGGACAATCAGCCCCAGCATTTT. It translates to CSARPGQDNQPQHF.